Below are 26 T cell receptor beta chains sequenced from a single sample in a study of CD8 T cells in Susac syndrome (dated by TCRdb to the late 2010s). The method was the immunoSEQ multiplex PCR assay. RNA was extracted using the RNeasy kit, and about 0.45 to 1 ug of the RNA was reverse transcribed with random hexamers. TCRdb ran its own pipeline on the public reads, namely fastp trimming at Q25 and MiXCR clone calling, and kept in-frame beta chains. All rows with the same CDR3 protein become a single entry with the most common DNA and genes. This sample is represented by over 150,000 distinct CDR3 sequences; roughly 95% of them were singletons. The ten largest clones capture 0.12% of the sample. Sample: CD4+ T cells from PBMCs. These receptors all come from a human donor with Susac syndrome.

The gene calls are TRBV2 and TRBJ2-7, with D possibly TRBD2 on 5 matching bases. V was cut by 6 bases and J by 3 bases, with 15 bases left in between. CDR3 length: 14 residues. Germline lookup yields CDR1 SNHLY and CDR2 FYNNEI. The CDR3 reads CASSTAADRYEQYF. The CDR3 DNA is TGTGCCAGCAGCACAGCGGCAGACCGCTACGAGCAGTACTTC.

The chain combines TRBV5-6 with TRBJ2-1, with D maybe TRBD1 (6 bases). The CDR3 length is 17 residues. V dropped 3 bases and J dropped 9 bases, with 25 bases sitting between them. Germline assignment: CDR1 SGHDT and CDR2 YYEEEE. CDR3 in amino acids: CASSSRLQGWRSREQFF. In nucleotides, the CDR3 is TGTGCCAGCAGCTCGAGACTACAGGGCTGGAGGAGCCGTGAGCAGTTCTTC.

The chain carries TRBV5-6 and TRBJ2-7; perhaps TRBD2 as D (5 bases). Trimming removed 1 base from V and 5 bases from J, with 7 bases in between. The CDR3 covers 12 residues. Germline-derived CDR1 and CDR2 are SGHDT and YYEEEE. CDR3 DNA: TGTGCCAGCAGCTTGACTAGGAACGAGCAGTACTTC. It specifies CASSLTRNEQYF.

V and J are TRBV14 and TRBJ2-1; TRBD2 matches at 13 bases. Germline-derived CDR1 and CDR2 are SGHDN and FVKESK. Trimming at V came to 0 bases and at J to 9 bases, leaving 5 bases not matched to a gene. This CDR3 has 16 amino acids. CDR3 residues: CASSQEGLAGKGEQFF. The CDR3 coding sequence is TGTGCCAGCAGCCAAGAGGGACTAGCGGGAAAAGGTGAGCAGTTCTTC.

The chain is built from TRBV29-1 and TRBJ2-7, with D tentatively TRBD1 or TRBD2 (5 bases each). Trimming removed 0 bases at V and 4 bases at J, with 7 bases between. This CDR3 is built from 12 residues. Germline CDR1 reads SQVTM; CDR2 reads ANQGSEA. In nucleotides, the CDR3 is TGCAGCGTTGAAGATGGGGGATACGAGCAGTACTTC. Protein sequence: CSVEDGGYEQYF.

The rearrangement links TRBV9 to TRBJ2-3, with 9 positions matching TRBD2. Unmatched junction bases numbered 4, after V lost 0 bases and J lost 2 bases. CDR3 size: 16 residues. The germline CDR1 and CDR2 sequences are SGDLS and YYNGEE. As DNA, the CDR3 is TGTGCCAGCAGCGTAGCCAGCGGGGGGCACACAGATACGCAGTATTTT. It specifies CASSVASGGHTDTQYF.

This chain links TRBV7-2 with TRBJ2-5; 8 nucleotides match TRBD2. The CDR3 runs to 16 residues. J lost 2 bases, V lost 5 bases, and 10 bases had no gene match. In germline, CDR1 is SGHTA, CDR2 FQGNSA. The CDR3 DNA sequence: TGTGCCAGCAGCCCCGGAGGCGGGGGGAATCAAGAGACCCAGTACTTC. Translation gives CASSPGGGGNQETQYF.

The chain joins TRBV5-6 to TRBJ2-6; D not resolved. The germline V gene has CDR1 SGHDT and CDR2 YYEEEE. The V gene lost 4 bases and the J gene lost 2 bases, with 10 bases spanning the gap. The CDR3 is made up of 15 amino acids. This CDR3 is CASSGLETGANVLTF. The CDR3 coding sequence is TGTGCCAGCAGCGGTTTGGAAACTGGGGCCAACGTCCTGACTTTC.

The rearrangement joins TRBV7-9 to TRBJ1-2; possible D gene TRBD1, 6 bases. Germline-derived CDR1 and CDR2 are SEHNR and FQNEAQ (reference sequence). The CDR3 loop spans 15 amino acids. Trimming removed 1 base at V and 4 bases at J, with 13 bases between. For the CDR3, the DNA is TGTGCCAGCAGCTTAGGTTCCGGGACAACCTATGGCTACACCTTC. It specifies CASSLGSGTTYGYTF.

This rearrangement joins TRBV30 to TRBJ2-3; the D is unclear. V was cut by 2 bases and J by 2 bases, with 8 bases left in between. The CDR3 runs to 13 residues. Per germline, CDR1 GTSNPN and CDR2 SVGIG (reference sequence). CDR3 residues: CAWSMGYTDTQYF. The CDR3 nucleotides are TGTGCCTGGAGTATGGGTTACACAGATACGCAGTATTTT.

This clonotype was seen only once. CDR3 protein: CASTKRTGRKFF. The DNA for the CDR3 is TGTGCCAGCACTAAGCGGACAGGGAGGAAGTTCTTC. The chain combines TRBV6-2 or TRBV6-3 with TRBJ2-1, with 8 bases identical to TRBD1. This CDR3 is 12 amino acids long. J gave up 14 bases and V 7 bases, and 10 bases lay outside the gene matches. Germline lookup yields CDR1 MNHEY and CDR2 SVGEGT.

The chain joins TRBV30 to TRBJ1-2, with D possibly TRBD1 on 5 matching bases. The CDR3 has 13 residues. Trimming cost V 5 bases and J 1 base, with 11 bases left between them. Germline V lookup: CDR1 GTSNPN, CDR2 SVGIG (reference sequence). CDR3 sequence: CAWDGGDNYGYTF. The CDR3 bases are TGTGCCTGGGATGGAGGGGATAACTATGGCTACACCTTC.

J is TRBJ2-5 and V is TRBV7-2; the D gene is possibly TRBD2 (5 bases). This CDR3 contains 15 residues. The V and J ends lost 1 base and 3 bases respectively, with 12 bases between them. Per the germline V gene, CDR1 is SGHTA and CDR2 is FQGNSA. CDR3: CASSLVAATKETQYF. CDR3 DNA: TGTGCCAGCAGCTTAGTGGCAGCGACTAAAGAGACCCAGTACTTC.

Only one count was recorded for this clonotype. This chain links TRBV4-3 with TRBJ2-5; 8 nucleotides agree with TRBD1. The CDR3 length is 15 residues. V lost 0 bases to trimming and J lost 5 bases; unmatched junction nucleotides: 5. CDR1 is LGHNA, CDR2 YSLEER, per germline. CDR3 DNA: TGCGCCAGCAGCCAAGATTGGACAGGGAGGGAGACCCAGTACTTC. Its translation: CASSQDWTGRETQYF.

Here the CDR3 reads CASSLAQAGIGGANVLTF. CDR3 DNA: TGTGCCAGCAGCTTAGCGCAGGCCGGGATAGGTGGGGCCAACGTCCTGACTTTC. This chain connects TRBV7-8 to TRBJ2-6; D possibly corresponds to TRBD2 (5 bases). This CDR3 is built from 18 residues. V was clipped by 0 bases and J by 3 bases, with 15 bases between them. Germline loops: CDR1 SGHVS, CDR2 FQNEAQ.

V gene TRBV20-1 combines with J gene TRBJ2-5; no reliable D call. The V and J ends lost 0 bases and 5 bases respectively, with 4 bases between them. In germline, CDR1 is DFQATT, CDR2 SNEGSKA (reference sequence). CDR3 length equals 11 residues. The CDR3 loop is CSARDWETQYF. The CDR3 DNA is TGCAGTGCTAGAGATTGGGAGACCCAGTACTTC.

The chain couples TRBV20-1 to TRBJ2-5; 11 bases are a match to TRBD2. V shed 5 bases, J shed 5 bases, and the junction held 7 bases outside the gene matches. Germline loops: CDR1 DFQATT, CDR2 SNEGSKA (reference sequence). The length of the CDR3 is 14 residues. CDR3 coding DNA: TGCAGTGCTCCTCTAGCGGGAGGAAGCGAGACCCAGTACTTC. Amino acids: CSAPLAGGSETQYF.

The V gene is TRBV9, the J gene TRBJ2-7; D may match TRBD1 or TRBD2 (5 bases each). There are 15 residues in the CDR3. V was shortened by 3 bases and J by 7 bases, with 20 bases between the two germline ends. Germline V CDR1 and CDR2: SGDLS, YYNGEE. The CDR3 is CASSAGPSTMMEQYF. Here the CDR3 DNA reads TGTGCCAGCAGCGCGGGACCCAGCACTATGATGGAGCAGTACTTC.

V and J are TRBV7-6 and TRBJ2-3, with a tentative D call TRBD2 (5 bases). The V end lost 4 bases, the J end lost 0 bases, and 20 bases lay between the germline ends. From germline, CDR1 is SGHVS and CDR2 FNYEAQ. The CDR3 runs 18 residues. As DNA, the CDR3 is TGTGCCAGCAGCTCCAAAAGGCGGCCGGGATGGAGCACAGATACGCAGTATTTT. Its protein is CASSSKRRPGWSTDTQYF. Full variable domain (remainder filled in from reference TRBV7-6 and TRBJ2-3): GAGVSQSPRYKVTKRGQDVALRCDPISGHVSLYWYRQALGQGPEFLTYFNYEAQQDKSGLPNDRFSAERPEGSISTLTIQRTEQRDSAMYRCASSSKRRPGWSTDTQYFGPGTRLTVL.

This clonotype was recorded only once. The gene calls are TRBV18 and TRBJ1-4; D gene unclear. The germline V gene has CDR1 KGHSH and CDR2 LQKENI. Trimming cost V 1 base and J 10 bases, with 13 bases left between them. The CDR3 is made up of 14 amino acids. CDR3 sequence (DNA): TGTGCCAGCTCACCACGCGGTGCAGAAGGAAAACTGTTTTTT. This encodes CASSPRGAEGKLFF.

The gene calls are TRBV9 and TRBJ1-2; the match to TRBD1 covers 8 bases. V dropped 0 bases and J dropped 7; count of bases not matched to a gene: 8. The CDR3 is 15 residues long. CDR1 is SGDLS, CDR2 YYNGEE, per germline. The CDR3: CASSVGGQGAFGYTF. In nucleotides, the CDR3 is TGTGCCAGCAGCGTAGGGGGGCAGGGGGCGTTTGGCTACACCTTC.

The rearrangement uses TRBV20-1 and TRBJ2-1, with a weak D call TRBD1 (5 bases). This CDR3 is built from 14 residues. Trimming took off 6 bases at V and 0 bases at J, with 12 bases between the two ends. Germline-derived CDR1 and CDR2 are DFQATT and SNEGSKA (reference sequence). CDR3: CSAQTDGSYNEQFF. CDR3 coding DNA: TGCAGTGCCCAGACAGACGGCTCCTACAATGAGCAGTTCTTC.

The rearrangement joins TRBV29-1 to TRBJ2-7, with 10 bases that match TRBD1. Germline CDR1 SQVTM, CDR2 ANQGSEA. V shed 6 bases, J shed 3 bases, and the junction held 5 bases outside the gene matches. The CDR3 runs to 13 residues. CDR3 DNA sequence: TGCAGCGTGGGACAGGGGCAGTTCTACGAGCAGTACTTC. Protein: CSVGQGQFYEQYF.

V is TRBV20-1 and J is TRBJ2-1, with 13 bases matching TRBD2. V was clipped by 3 bases and J by 6 bases; unmatched bases: 8. This CDR3 spans 16 amino acids. Germline V lookup: CDR1 DFQATT, CDR2 SNEGSKA (reference sequence). CDR3 sequence (DNA): TGCAGTGCTAGCAGGACTAGCGGGAGTGTTGGCAATGAGCAGTTCTTC. Amino acid sequence: CSASRTSGSVGNEQFF.

J is TRBJ1-5 and V is TRBV30; D gene ambiguous. From germline, CDR1 is GTSNPN and CDR2 SVGIG (reference sequence). Deletions cut 0 bases from V and 3 bases from J, with 12 bases between. This CDR3 has 15 amino acids. This CDR3 is CAWSVRVRDNQPQHF. The CDR3 nucleotides are TGTGCCTGGAGTGTACGGGTTCGCGACAATCAGCCCCAGCATTTT.

This clonotype appeared once. V usage is TRBV13 and J usage is TRBJ1-3; TRBD1 is a possible D gene (5 bases). The length of the CDR3 is 14 residues. Germline CDR1 PRHDT, CDR2 FYEKMQ (reference sequence). Deletions cut 4 bases from V and 4 bases from J, with 11 bases between. CDR3 bases: TGTGCCAGCAGCTCGGGACCACGCGGAAACACCATATATTTT. Its protein product is CASSSGPRGNTIYF.